The 19 T cell receptor beta chains reported below all come from one sample, sequenced in a study of graft-versus-host responses after intestinal transplantation (dated by TCRdb to about 2021). The antigens these receptors bind are not known. The intended sense of this specimen's time point label: cells obtained before transplantation from donor or recipient. The library was obtained by the immunoSEQ multiplex PCR assay. The immuneACCESS repertoire file appears here via TCRdb, limited to in-frame rearrangements. These files lack a portion of the clones; in checked studies, under half of the deficit traces to unresolved V genes, and the cause of the others is not known. The sample table shows approximately 70,000 clones, and about 80% are seen once. The top ten constitute 0.39% of the sample. Specimen: unstimulated CD4+ T cells sorted from spleen or lymph node cells, collected before transplant. Receptors originate from a human donor who was the organ donor for an intestinal transplant.

This clone was found once. V is TRBV5-1 and J is TRBJ2-5; tentative D call: TRBD2 (5 bases). Germline CDR1 reads SGHRS; CDR2 reads YFSETQ. Trimming removed 6 bases from V and 2 bases from J, with 14 bases in between. The CDR3 loop spans 14 amino acids. CDR3 bases: TGCGCCAGCAATCAAGGACTGATACAAGAGACCCAGTACTTC. It encodes CASNQGLIQETQYF. Complete variable domain (other parts from reference TRBV5-1 and TRBJ2-5): KAGVTQTPRYLIKTRGQQVTLSCSPISGHRSVSWYQQTPGQGLQFLFEYFSETQRNKGNFPGRFSGRQFSNSRSEMNVSTLELGDSALYLCASNQGLIQETQYFGPGTRLLVL.

The chain links TRBV18 to TRBJ2-5; D remains ambiguous. Germline V CDR1 and CDR2: KGHSH, LQKENI. Between the trimmed V and J ends, which lost 3 bases and 5 bases, there was a span of 4 bases. The CDR3 is 11 amino acids. The CDR3 DNA reads TGTGCCAGCTCACCGGGCGAGACCCAGTACTTC. As protein: CASSPGETQYF. Looking up the rest from reference TRBV18 and TRBJ2-5 gives the full variable domain: NAGVMQNPRHLVRRRGQEARLRCSPMKGHSHVYWYRQLPEEGLKFMVYLQKENIIDESGMPKERFSAEFPKEGPSILRIQQVVRGDSAAYFCASSPGETQYFGPGTRLLVL.

This sequence joins TRBV2 and TRBJ2-5, with 7 bases aligning to TRBD1. CDR1 and CDR2 (germline): SNHLY, FYNNEI. This CDR3 region has 15 residues. V gave up 5 bases and J gave up 1 base; unmatched junction bases: 7. CDR3 nucleotide sequence: TGTGCCAGCAGTTATTTGGGACAGACCCAAGAGACCCAGTACTTC. Amino acid sequence: CASSYLGQTQETQYF.

This clone was detected once. The rearrangement joins TRBV7-9 to TRBJ1-5; 7 nucleotides match TRBD1. Looked up from germline, CDR1 is SEHNR and CDR2 is FQNEAQ (reference sequence). There are 17 residues in the CDR3. Germline trimming cut 5 bases from V and 0 bases from J; bases unmatched to any gene: 10. For the CDR3, the DNA is TGTGCCAGCAGCCCCGGGACAGCAGAATATAGCAATCAGCCCCAGCATTTT. Translation gives CASSPGTAEYSNQPQHF.

The chain couples TRBV18 to TRBJ2-7, with D possibly being TRBD1 (6 bases). Trimming removed 4 bases from V and 2 bases from J, with 9 bases in between. The germline V gene encodes CDR1 KGHSH and CDR2 LQKENI. The CDR3 spans 13 residues. The CDR3 loop is CASSRGQPYEQYV. CDR3 sequence (DNA): TGTGCCAGCTCACGGGGACAACCCTACGAGCAGTACGTC.

V is TRBV7-8 and J is TRBJ2-1; possible D gene TRBD2, 6 bases. The CDR3 consists of 18 residues. V was cut by 0 bases and J by 0 bases, with 15 bases left in between. Germline loops: CDR1 SGHVS, CDR2 FQNEAQ. In DNA form, the CDR3 reads TGTGCCAGCAGCTTAGCTCTACTAGCCGGGAGCTCCTACAATGAGCAGTTCTTC. Residues: CASSLALLAGSSYNEQFF. The full variable domain, in which reference TRBV7-8 and TRBJ2-1 provide the parts outside the CDR3, is GAGVSQSPRYKVAKRGQDVALRCDPISGHVSLFWYQQALGQGPEFLTYFQNEAQLDKSGLPSDRFFAERPEGSVSTLKIQRTQQEDSAVYLCASSLALLAGSSYNEQFFGPGTRLTVL.

This clone was seen once. The chain employs TRBV28 and TRBJ2-3; TRBD2 matches at 8 bases. V lost 4 bases and J lost 6; bases outside the gene matches: 6. Germline V CDR1 and CDR2: MDHEN, SYDVKM. The length of the CDR3 is 14 residues. CDR3 bases: TGTGCCAGCAGTTCGGGGGGGGGCCGCGATACGCAGTATTTT. It specifies CASSSGGGRDTQYF.

The rearrangement links TRBV7-9 to TRBJ2-3, with D maybe TRBD2 (7 bases). V shed 3 bases and J shed 1 base, with 14 bases lying between them. There are 16 residues in the CDR3. Germline V lookup: CDR1 SEHNR, CDR2 FQNEAQ (reference sequence). The DNA of the CDR3 is TGTGCCAGCAGCTTCGCGGGCGGGGGCGGCACAGATACGCAGTATTTT. This encodes CASSFAGGGGTDTQYF.

This chain connects TRBV5-4 to TRBJ1-6; possible D gene TRBD1, 6 bases. With 1 base removed from V and 4 bases from J, the gap between germline ends came to 6 bases. The CDR3 consists of 14 residues. Germline V gene data show CDR1 as SGHNT and CDR2 as YYREEE (reference sequence). The CDR3 protein is CASSLRGYNSPLHF. The CDR3, as DNA: TGTGCCAGCAGCTTGAGGGGGTATAATTCACCCCTCCACTTT.

The V call is TRBV7-2, the J call TRBJ1-1; no clear D. V lost 5 bases and J lost 4, with 17 bases in between. This CDR3 spans 15 amino acids. The germline CDR1 and CDR2 sequences are SGHTA and FQGNSA. The CDR3, as DNA: TGTGCCAGCAGCCCCGGGGTTCTTCCTGGCACTGAAGCTTTCTTT. Amino acid sequence: CASSPGVLPGTEAFF.

The DNA of the CDR3 is TGTGCCTGGAGGCATAGGACAGTAATTGGCAACACTGAAGCTTTCTTT. Translating gives CAWRHRTVIGNTEAFF. The rearrangement links TRBV30 to TRBJ1-1, with D perhaps TRBD1 (6 bases). Germline assignment: CDR1 GTSNPN and CDR2 SVGIG (reference sequence). The V end lost 3 bases, the J end lost 2 bases, and 19 bases lay between the germline ends. CDR3 length: 16 residues.

The chain joins TRBV11-1 to TRBJ2-3, with TRBD1 identical over 12 bases. The CDR3 totals 15 residues. CDR1 and CDR2 from the germline V gene are SGHAT and FQDESV (reference sequence). Losses at the gene ends were 5 bases for V and 6 bases for J; bases not matched to a gene: 6. As DNA, the CDR3 is TGTGCCAGCAGCGTCGGGACAGGGGGCGAGGATACGCAGTATTTT. It encodes CASSVGTGGEDTQYF.

This clone appeared once. The chain carries TRBV5-6 and TRBJ1-2, with TRBD1 as a possible D gene (5 bases). CDR3 length: 14 amino acids. Trimming took 0 bases from V and 2 from J, leaving 8 bases between them. The germline V gene has CDR1 SGHDT and CDR2 YYEEEE. The CDR3 nucleotides read TGTGCCAGCAGCTTGGGACAGCTAAACTATGGCTACACCTTC. Its protein is CASSLGQLNYGYTF.

The chain recombines TRBV7-9 with TRBJ1-3; D is unclear. The CDR3 covers 15 residues. Germline V gene sequence: CDR1 SEHNR, CDR2 FQNEAQ (reference sequence). V dropped 1 base and J dropped 3 bases, with 10 bases sitting between them. CDR3 coding DNA: TGTGCCAGCAGCTTAGGAATCGGGGTTGGAAACACCATATATTTT. Translating it yields CASSLGIGVGNTIYF.

This clone was seen more than once but under ten times. J is TRBJ1-3 and V is TRBV21-1; TRBD1, the table's D call, was not compared with the DNA. TRBV21-1 is listed as a pseudogene. The CDR3 totals 14 residues. The CDR3 here is CARGFVNSGNTIYF. The CDR3 region has the DNA TGTGCCAGGGGCTTCGTTAACTCTGGAAACACCATATATTTT.

The V and J genes are TRBV2 and TRBJ2-2; 10 positions match TRBD2. Germline assignment: CDR1 SNHLY and CDR2 FYNNEI. With V trimmed by 0 bases and J by 4 bases, 11 bases remained unmatched. The CDR3 is 19 residues long. The CDR3 loop reads CASSEARVAGGRVTGELFF. The CDR3 nucleotides read TGTGCCAGCAGTGAAGCGCGGGTAGCGGGGGGACGCGTCACCGGGGAGCTGTTTTTT.

This rearrangement joins TRBV11-1 to TRBJ1-3; possible D gene TRBD1, 6 bases. The CDR3 totals 15 residues. CDR1 SGHAT and CDR2 FQDESV come from the germline V gene (reference sequence). Trimming cost V 2 bases and J 0 bases, with 8 bases left between them. CDR3 residues: CASSLTDSSGNTIYF. CDR3 bases: TGTGCCAGCAGCTTAACGGACAGCTCTGGAAACACCATATATTTT.

The chain uses TRBV6-5 and TRBJ2-7, with 10 bases lining up with TRBD1. V shed 4 bases, J shed 5 bases, and the junction held 5 bases outside the gene matches. The V gene's germline CDR1 is MNHEY and CDR2 SVGAGI. This CDR3 spans 14 amino acids. CDR3 protein: CASSSRTGGHEQYV. For the CDR3, the DNA is TGTGCCAGCAGTTCCCGGACAGGGGGTCACGAGCAGTACGTC.

The genes are TRBV5-6 and TRBJ1-2, with a possible D match to TRBD1 (5 bases). The CDR3 runs to 15 residues. V dropped 0 bases and J dropped 4 bases, with 13 bases sitting between them. CDR1 is SGHDT and CDR2 is YYEEEE in the germline V gene. Written as DNA, the CDR3 is TGTGCCAGCAGCTTGGGGAGGGGAGGTTCCTATGGCTACACCTTC. It specifies CASSLGRGGSYGYTF.